Listed here are 15 T cell receptor beta chains from one sample, sequenced in a study of tumor-infiltrating lymphocytes in localized non-small cell lung cancer. The protocol was immunoSEQ multiplex PCR, while the TCRdb copy is restricted to in-frame clones and leaves out a portion. The data contain 25,000 or so clones, 69% of them singletons. The specimen was lung tumor tissue. All receptors come from a human donor with non-small cell lung cancer.

V and J are TRBV5-5 and TRBJ2-1; TRBD2 might be the D (5 bases). Germline CDR1 reads SGHKS; CDR2 reads YYEKEE (reference sequence). Trimming shortened V by 0 bases and J by 0 bases, and 22 bases separated the two germline ends. CDR3 length: 20 amino acids. CDR3 DNA sequence: TGTGCCAGCAGCTTGGCCGAGTTTCGAGGATGGGAGAGCTCCTACAATGAGCAGTTCTTC. This translates into CASSLAEFRGWESSYNEQFF.

The V and J genes are TRBV19 and TRBJ2-7; the match to TRBD1 covers 7 bases. With V trimmed by 3 bases and J by 5 bases, 10 bases remained unmatched. CDR3 length: 15 amino acids. From germline, CDR1 is LNHDA and CDR2 SQIVND (reference sequence). CDR3 region: CASSMGAGGRHEQYF. In DNA, the CDR3 is TGTGCCAGTAGTATGGGGGCAGGGGGTCGACACGAGCAGTACTTC.

V gene TRBV2 combines with J gene TRBJ2-3, with D maybe TRBD2 (6 bases). Germline CDR1 and CDR2: SNHLY and FYNNEI. The CDR3 extends over 15 amino acids. Trimming cost V 6 bases and J 0 bases, with 13 bases left between them. The chain's CDR3 is CASRAGTYSTDTQYF. The CDR3 DNA follows: TGTGCCAGCAGGGCCGGGACTTATAGCACAGATACGCAGTATTTT.

This chain joins TRBV6-1 and TRBJ1-2; D remains ambiguous. Per the germline V gene, CDR1 is MNHNS and CDR2 is SASEGT. The CDR3 covers 13 residues. Trimming removed 0 bases from V and 7 bases from J, with 9 bases in between. The CDR3 spells CASSEALGFGYTF. The CDR3 DNA sequence: TGTGCCAGCAGTGAAGCGCTTGGGTTTGGCTACACCTTC.

The sample holds one count of this clone. This chain links TRBV10-1 with TRBJ2-7; TRBD1 is a possible D gene (5 bases). The CDR3 runs 15 residues. Germline CDR1 is WNHNN and CDR2 is SYGVQD (reference sequence). Trimming left V 0 bases short and J 2 bases short, with 11 bases between. CDR3 DNA: TGCGCCAGCAGTGAGTCGAGCAGGGCTACCTACGAGCAGTACTTC. Encoded protein: CASSESSRATYEQYF.

The chain is built from TRBV18 and TRBJ2-7; TRBD1 agrees at 8 bases. This CDR3 is built from 14 residues. The germline V gene encodes CDR1 KGHSH and CDR2 LQKENI. The V gene end was trimmed by 6 bases and the J gene end by 3 bases; junction bases not matched to a gene: 7. CDR3 protein: CASSRAGTGYEQYF. The CDR3 coding sequence is TGTGCCAGCTCCCGAGCCGGGACAGGCTACGAGCAGTACTTC.

The chain employs TRBV25-1 and TRBJ2-3; 8 bases fit TRBD2. Losses at the gene ends were 2 bases for V and 7 bases for J; bases not matched to a gene: 11. Germline V CDR1 and CDR2: MGHDK, SYGVNS. This CDR3 is 16 amino acids long. Written as DNA, the CDR3 is TGTGCCAGCAGTGAAGGCCTTAGCGGGACTAGGTATACGCAGTATTTT. As protein: CASSEGLSGTRYTQYF.

The chain recombines TRBV5-1 with TRBJ1-1; tentatively, D is TRBD1 (5 bases). Germline CDR1 SGHRS, CDR2 YFSETQ. V lost 0 bases to trimming and J lost 6 bases, with 18 bases between them. The CDR3 covers 16 residues. This CDR3 reads CASSLVSLQGEAEAFF. CDR3 nucleotides: TGCGCCAGCAGCTTGGTGTCTTTGCAGGGAGAGGCTGAAGCTTTCTTT.

The CDR3 spells CASSPGKGAYEQYF. CDR3 nucleotide sequence: TGCGCCAGCAGCCCGGGGAAGGGGGCTTACGAGCAGTACTTC. This rearrangement joins TRBV4-3 to TRBJ2-7, with 7 bases lining up with TRBD1. The CDR3 contains 14 residues. V shed 4 bases, J shed 4 bases, and the junction held 7 bases outside the gene matches. The germline CDR1 and CDR2 sequences are LGHNA and YSLEER.

The genes are TRBV27 and TRBJ1-1; no clear D. This CDR3 is built from 13 residues. Germline assignment: CDR1 MNHEY and CDR2 SMNVEV (reference sequence). Trimming stripped 5 bases from V and 0 bases from J, with 7 bases between. In nucleotides, the CDR3 is TGTGCCAGCAGTCCCCACGTGAACACTGAAGCTTTCTTT. Its protein is CASSPHVNTEAFF.

V usage is TRBV28 and J usage is TRBJ1-2; TRBD1 agrees at 10 bases. The length of the CDR3 is 17 residues. Germline V lookup: CDR1 MDHEN, CDR2 SYDVKM. After removal of 4 bases from V and 6 bases from J, the junction contained 14 bases not matched to a gene. CDR3: CASSSSLVRDRGHGYTF. In DNA form, the CDR3 reads TGTGCCAGCAGTTCCTCTCTCGTCAGGGACAGGGGCCATGGCTACACCTTC.

The CDR3 region has the DNA TGTGCCAGCAGCCCGGAATTAAATCAGCCCCAGCATTTT. It yields the protein CASSPELNQPQHF. The V gene is TRBV5-4, the J gene TRBJ1-5; D gene ambiguous. Trimming removed 4 bases at V and 4 bases at J, with 9 bases between. CDR3 length: 13 residues. The germline V gene encodes CDR1 SGHNT and CDR2 YYREEE (reference sequence).

The V and J genes are TRBV6-1 and TRBJ1-1; D is possibly TRBD1 (6 bases). The V gene's germline CDR1 is MNHNS and CDR2 SASEGT. This CDR3 has 14 residues. Trimming removed 4 bases from V and 3 bases from J, with 12 bases in between. The CDR3 DNA sequence: TGTGCCAGCAGTGTAGGGGGATTTGACACTGAAGCTTTCTTT. Its protein product is CASSVGGFDTEAFF.

A single count supports this clone. The rearrangement joins TRBV27 to TRBJ2-2; the D gene is possibly TRBD2 (6 bases). This CDR3 comprises 13 residues. Germline V gives CDR1 MNHEY, CDR2 SMNVEV (reference sequence). Trimming removed 2 bases at V and 5 bases at J, with 6 bases between. CDR3 loop: CASSLRGTGELFF. For the CDR3, the DNA is TGTGCCAGCAGTTTACGGGGGACCGGGGAGCTGTTTTTT.

CDR3: CAIGTGSGNTIYF. The CDR3 DNA sequence: TGTGCCATCGGGACAGGCTCTGGAAACACCATATATTTT. The chain recombines TRBV10-3 with TRBJ1-3, with 8 bases fitting TRBD1. The CDR3 runs to 13 residues. Germline assignment: CDR1 ENHRY and CDR2 SYGVKD. Trimming at V came to 8 bases and at J to 0 bases, leaving 0 bases not matched to a gene.